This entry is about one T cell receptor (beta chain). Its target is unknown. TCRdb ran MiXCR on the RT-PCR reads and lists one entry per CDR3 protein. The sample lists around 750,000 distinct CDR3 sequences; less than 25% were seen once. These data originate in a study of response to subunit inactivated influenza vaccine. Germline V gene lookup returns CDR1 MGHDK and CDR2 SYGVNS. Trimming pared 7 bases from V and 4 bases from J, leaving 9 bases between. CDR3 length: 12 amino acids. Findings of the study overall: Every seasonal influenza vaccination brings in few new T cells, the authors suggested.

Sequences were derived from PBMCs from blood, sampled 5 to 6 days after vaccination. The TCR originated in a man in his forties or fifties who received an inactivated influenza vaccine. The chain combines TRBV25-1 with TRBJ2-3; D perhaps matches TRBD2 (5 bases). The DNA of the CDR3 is TGTGCCAGCAAAGTGGACTCAGATACGCAGTATTTT. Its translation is CASKVDSDTQYF.